Each of the 2 T cell receptor beta chains below was sequenced from the same sample in a study of cytomegalovirus exposure and HLA in healthy donors. Sequenced by immunoSEQ multiplex PCR; TCRdb stores in-frame clones only, minus some. There are 250,000 to 400,000 clones in the sample; 70% to 90% occur only once, and about 0.96% lies in the top ten. Sequencing was performed on PBMCs. These TCRs come from a man between 25 and 39 years old in good health and CMV-seronegative.

V is TRBV7-6 and J is TRBJ2-7, with D possibly being TRBD2 (6 bases). The germline gives CDR1 SGHVS, CDR2 FNYEAQ. V lost 5 bases and J 6 bases, leaving 14 bases between the germline ends. CDR3 length equals 13 residues. The CDR3 nucleotides read TGTGCCAGCAGCGTGAGACTAGAAGGCGAGCAGTACTTC. It yields the protein CASSVRLEGEQYF.

The genes are TRBV6-5 and TRBJ2-1, with 8 bases lining up with TRBD2. Germline V gene sequence: CDR1 MNHEY, CDR2 SVGAGI. Trimming removed 0 bases from V and 5 bases from J; junction bases left unmatched: 6. The CDR3 has 16 amino acids. CDR3 in amino acids: CASSYSHRGGNNEQFF. DNA for the CDR3: TGTGCCAGCAGTTACTCGCATCGGGGGGGTAACAATGAGCAGTTCTTC.